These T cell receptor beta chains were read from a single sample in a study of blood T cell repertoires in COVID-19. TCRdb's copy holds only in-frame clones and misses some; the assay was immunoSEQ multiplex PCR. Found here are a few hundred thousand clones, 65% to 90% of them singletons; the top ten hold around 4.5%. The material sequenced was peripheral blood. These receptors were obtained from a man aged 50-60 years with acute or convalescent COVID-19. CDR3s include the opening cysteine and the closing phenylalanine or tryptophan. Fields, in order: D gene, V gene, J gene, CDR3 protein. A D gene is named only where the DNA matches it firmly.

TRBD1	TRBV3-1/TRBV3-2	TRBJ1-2	CASSFQGGYGYTF
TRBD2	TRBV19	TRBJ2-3	CASKRGATDTQYF
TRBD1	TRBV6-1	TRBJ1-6	CASSAQGASYNSPLHF
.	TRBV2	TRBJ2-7	CASRVEIGHEQYF
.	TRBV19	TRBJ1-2	CATARPDSIYGYTF
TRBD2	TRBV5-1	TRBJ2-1	CASSLTSGGLNEQFF
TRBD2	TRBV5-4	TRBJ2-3	CASSLGLAGGGSDTQYF
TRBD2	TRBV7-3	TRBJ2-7	CASSTRGGPGSYEQYF
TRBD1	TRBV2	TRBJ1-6	CASSRGTANNSPLHF
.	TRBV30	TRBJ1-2	CACAPGGYMDGYTF
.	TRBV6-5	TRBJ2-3	CASSYRGWSDTQYF
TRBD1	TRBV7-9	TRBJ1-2	CASSLESGGANGYTF